This T cell receptor (beta chain) was identified in a study of T cells expressing NK-cell markers. Study-wide background: TCR beta repertoires came from sorted CD3+CD56+NKG2C+, CD3+CD56+NKG2C- and CD3+CD56-NKG2C+ T cells. Sequenced donors, eight in total, included seven who were HCMV-seropositive and one who was seronegative.

The CDR3 sequence is 13 residues long. 5'RACE template switching with UMIs produced the TCR beta cDNA. TCRdb reworked the 5' RACE reads into one entry per CDR3 protein, no DNA. The repertoire table contains about 260,000 distinct CDR3 sequences. Sequencing used blood T cells: a sorted CD56 or NKG2C T cell subset, CD4+ or CD8+ T cells, or bulk PBMC T cells (not recorded which). The TCR sequence derives from a man aged 18 to 29 in good health. The genes are TRBV12-3 or TRBV12-4 and TRBJ2-1; TCRdb's D gene call, TRBD1, goes unchecked for lack of DNA. CDR3 region: CASSYDRVSEQFF.